This TCR beta chain was captured by sequencing in a study of pediatric ulcerative colitis. Rectal tissue came from one to two pinch biopsies taken at colonoscopy. The ends were cut back, 4 bases at V and 4 bases at J, with 13 bases in the middle. Germline values: CDR1 MNHEY, CDR2 SVGAGI. This CDR3 is 14 amino acids long. The data were produced by immunoSEQ multiplex PCR, yet TCRdb's version contains in-frame clones alone and is incomplete. The sample carries tens of thousands of clones, 73% recorded once. Sequences were obtained from gut tissue. This clonotype was sampled from a boy aged 5 to 17 with moderate ulcerative colitis. The V call is TRBV6-5, the J call TRBJ1-1, with D unresolved. This chain's CDR3 is CASSSLGRGTEAFF. Written as DNA, the CDR3 is TGTGCCAGCAGTTCCCTCGGCAGAGGCACTGAAGCTTTCTTT.